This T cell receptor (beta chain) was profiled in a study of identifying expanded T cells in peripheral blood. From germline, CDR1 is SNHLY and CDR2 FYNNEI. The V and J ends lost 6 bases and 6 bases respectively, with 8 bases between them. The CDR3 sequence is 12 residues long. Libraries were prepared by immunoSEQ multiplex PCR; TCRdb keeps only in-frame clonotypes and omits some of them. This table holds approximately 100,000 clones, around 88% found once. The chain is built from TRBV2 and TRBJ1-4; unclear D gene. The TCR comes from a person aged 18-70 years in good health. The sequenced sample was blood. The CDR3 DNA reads TGTGCCAGCAGGGTAGGATATGAAAAACTGTTTTTT. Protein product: CASRVGYEKLFF.